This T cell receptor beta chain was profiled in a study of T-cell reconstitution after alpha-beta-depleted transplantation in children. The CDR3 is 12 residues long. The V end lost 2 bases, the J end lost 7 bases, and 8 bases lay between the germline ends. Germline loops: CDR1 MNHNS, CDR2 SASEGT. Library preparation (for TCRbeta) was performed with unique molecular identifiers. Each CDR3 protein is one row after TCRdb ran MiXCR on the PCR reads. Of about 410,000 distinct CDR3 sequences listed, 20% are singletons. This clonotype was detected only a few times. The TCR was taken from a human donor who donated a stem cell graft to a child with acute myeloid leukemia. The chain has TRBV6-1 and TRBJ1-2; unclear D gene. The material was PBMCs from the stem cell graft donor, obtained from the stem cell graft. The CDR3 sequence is CASSEWEGGYTF. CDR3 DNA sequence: TGTGCCAGCAGTGAATGGGAGGGTGGCTACACCTTC.